This entry describes one T cell receptor (beta chain). This clonotype was picked up many times. Its target antigen remains unknown. Per-base quality was not reported, and no clone a single base away is much larger than it. Ophthalmopathy patients were characterized by moderately to severely active disease, a Clinical Activity Score of at least 3, a NOSPECS grade of at least 4, and a disease duration under 3 months. Patients were excluded if they had other autoimmune diseases, uncontrolled infections, pregnancy or lactation. Diagnosis relied on clinical symptoms, serum thyroxine, TRAb, thyroid ultrasound and orbital computed tomography. Using Ficoll-Paque density gradient centrifugation, PBMCs were isolated from 10 ml of fresh peripheral blood. Total RNA was extracted with Trizol reagent and quality-checked on an Agilent 2100 Bioanalyzer. TCR beta CDR3 regions were amplified from RNA transcripts for repertoire sequencing. The first round was an RT-PCR using HTBI primers with the Qiagen OneStep RT-PCR kit, and this first round was followed by a second-round multiplex PCR, then size selection and purification. Libraries were sequenced paired-end with 100 bp reads on an Illumina HiSeq2000. Regarding the original processing steps: Reads were processed with SOAPnuke, discarding reads with adapters, uncalled bases, mean Phred below 15, or no exact constant-primer or identifier match. COPE v1.2.5 was used to merge the high-quality paired reads. Each unique nucleotide sequence was treated as a clonotype, and MiTCR v1.1 was used to align the clonotypes to the IMGT TRB V, D and J references. Only V-J combinations with frequency above 0.0001 were analysed, covering approximately 99% of repertoires. A TCR clonal expansion and chaos score per V-J combination was defined as the ratio of F50 clonal expansion to chaos observed in the TCRdist matrix. Welch's t-statistics and random forest were used to reduce the features to some 13 V-J combinations, which were then used as input to a naive Bayes classifier. Thyroid-blood repertoire similarity was quantified with the Morisita-Horn index. The public reads were quality trimmed at Q25 with fastp and then assembled into clones with MiXCR by TCRdb, keeping productive beta chains. Every distinct CDR3 protein forms one entry, paired with its most common genes and DNA. The V and J calls were not made by the authors but by TCRdb's processing. Across this sample there are under 400,000 distinct CDR3 sequences, with roughly a sixth seen only once. The top ten hold 12% of the sample.

The sample comes from a study of Graves' ophthalmopathy and Graves' hyperthyroidism (dated by TCRdb to between 2017 and 2018). Background for the entire study: Peripheral blood was collected at initial diagnosis, prior to any treatment. TCR beta repertoire signatures were used to distinguish Graves' ophthalmopathy from Graves' hyperthyroidism and to predict progression to ophthalmopathy. In total, some 130 blood samples were TCR-sequenced: roughly 45 ophthalmopathy, some 75 hyperthyroidism and about 17 hyperthyroidism-to-ophthalmopathy patients. To explore V-J signatures that separate ophthalmopathy from hyperthyroidism, a discovery set of approximately 100 patients was enrolled, consisting of about 45 with ophthalmopathy and roughly 57 with stable hyperthyroidism. The independent validation cohort included some 19 hyperthyroidism patients plus 17 patients who later progressed from hyperthyroidism to ophthalmopathy. In roughly six hyperthyroidism patients, the T-cell repertoires found in thyroid tissue were compared with those found in blood. Following sample collection, hyperthyroidism patients were given methimazole at a starting dose of 30 mg daily, and ophthalmopathy patients were given high-dose intravenous methylprednisolone.

The germline V gene (reference sequence) provides CDR1 DFQATT and CDR2 SNEGSKA. Trimming accounts for 2 bases at V and 4 bases at J, while the number of junction bases matched to no gene is 1. The CDR3 starts with the cysteine, ends with the phenylalanine, and has 13 residues. Only the CDR3 portion is preserved as DNA: 39 bases, with reading frame beginning at the first base. Findings and caveats that apply to the study as a whole: Sample size was not statistically predetermined, and group allocation was not concealed from the investigators. In validation, the model predicted ophthalmopathy progression with 55% to 71% sensitivity and approximately 75% specificity; 12 predicted patients were CT-confirmed with GO in a median of around 6 months. In cross-validation, the 13-signature model distinguished ophthalmopathy from stable hyperthyroidism with 85% to 90% sensitivity and about 84% specificity, and in the test set the corresponding values were roughly 80% and 76%. Most expanded thyroid clonotypes with a frequency above 0.001 also appeared in blood, which suggests that blood repertoires may reflect the immune response in the thyroid.

Rearrangement joined TRBV20-1 to TRBJ1-5; 8 of the junction bases match TRBD1. This receptor was obtained from an adult man with Graves' ophthalmopathy. The specimen sequenced was peripheral blood. CDR3 region: CSARRQGNQPQHF. The DNA sequence reads TGCAGTGCTAGAAGACAGGGGAATCAGCCCCAGCATTTT.